The 21 T cell receptor beta chains listed next were all sequenced from one sample in a study of metastatic and nonmetastatic thyroid tumors. TCRdb reprocessed the PCR reads via MiXCR. The sample holds 20,000 to 25,000 clones, around 20% seen once. Every patient underwent thyroid surgery untreated. Input material: blood. All receptors come from a female donor with papillary thyroid cancer or a benign thyroid nodule (not recorded which). Some clones in this sample may be carry-over from other donors' samples.

This clone was seen ten or more times. This CDR3 is CASSLLAGKDTQYF. Here the CDR3 DNA reads TGTGCCAGCAGCTTATTAGCGGGGAAGGATACGCAGTATTTT. J is TRBJ2-3 and V is TRBV7-8; the match to TRBD2 covers 8 bases. Germline values: CDR1 SGHVS, CDR2 FQNEAQ. The CDR3 is 14 residues long. The ends lost 2 bases at V and 6 bases at J; junction bases unmatched: 4.

This clone was detected ten times or more. The chain carries TRBV9 and TRBJ1-1, with 9 bases that match TRBD1. The germline V gene encodes CDR1 SGDLS and CDR2 YYNGEE. The CDR3 covers 19 residues. J gave up 0 bases and V 3 bases, and 15 bases lay outside the gene matches. CDR3 sequence: CASSENTGQGLGVNTEAFF. The CDR3 bases are TGTGCCAGCAGCGAAAACACCGGACAGGGGCTGGGGGTGAACACTGAAGCTTTCTTT.

This clone was counted a single time. The chain uses TRBV11-1 and TRBJ2-7; 7 nucleotides line up with TRBD1. The CDR3 contains 14 residues. Germline V gives CDR1 SGHAT, CDR2 FQDESV (reference sequence). V was clipped by 7 bases and J by 1 base; unmatched bases: 7. CDR3: CASIPGQVSYEQYF. As DNA, the CDR3 is TGTGCCAGCATCCCCGGACAGGTTTCCTACGAGCAGTACTTC.

This clone was counted many times. The chain employs TRBV30 and TRBJ2-3, with TRBD1 identical over 8 bases. V lost 8 bases to trimming and J lost 1 base; unmatched junction nucleotides: 5. The CDR3 runs 13 residues. From germline, CDR1 is GTSNPN and CDR2 SVGIG (reference sequence). The CDR3 DNA follows: TGTGCCCGAAACAGGGGGGGCACAGATACGCAGTATTTT. Protein: CARNRGGTDTQYF. The complete variable domain, with remaining parts taken from reference TRBV30 and TRBJ2-3, reads SQTIHQWPATLVQPVGSPLSLECTVEGTSNPNLYWYRQAAGRGLQLLFYSVGIGQISSEVPQNLSASRPQDRQFILSSKKLLLSDSGFYLCARNRGGTDTQYFGPGTRLTVL.

This clone occurred many times. Germline and junction disagree at one end, which may indicate a read error. Other DNA sequences in the sample encode the same CDR3. The V and J genes are TRBV7-7 and TRBJ2-2; the match to TRBD1 covers 10 bases. Germline lookup yields CDR1 SSHAT and CDR2 FNYEAQ (reference sequence). The CDR3 extends over 17 amino acids. The CDR3 sequence is CASSPGQGTANTGELFF. The CDR3 coding sequence is TGTGCTAGCAGCCCGGGACAGGGGACCGCGAACACCGGGGAGCTGTTTTTT. The full variable domain, its missing parts supplied by reference TRBV7-7 and TRBJ2-2, is GAGVSQSPRYKVTKRGQDVTLRCDPISSHATLYWYQQALGQGPEFLTYFNYEAQPDKSGLPSDRFSAERPEGSISTLTIQRTEQRDSAMYRCASSPGQGTANTGELFFGEGSRLTVL.

This clone was recorded a few times. The conserved phenylalanine or tryptophan normally closing the CDR3 is absent here, so this likely arose from a read error. The chain couples TRBV29-1 to TRBJ2-7, with a tentative D call TRBD2 (5 bases). This CDR3 comprises 13 residues. Germline V gives CDR1 SQVTM, CDR2 ANQGSEA. The CDR3 loop reads CSVEGLGDYEQYS. As DNA, the CDR3 is TGTAGCGTTGAAGGTTTGGGCGACTACGAGCAGTACTCC.

The chain recombines TRBV27 with TRBJ2-7; TRBD1 or TRBD2 may be the D gene (5 bases each). This CDR3 region has 13 residues. The germline CDR1 and CDR2 sequences are MNHEY and SMNVEV (reference sequence). V was clipped by 5 bases and J by 6 bases, with 14 bases between them. The CDR3: CASSLGELGEQYF. Written as DNA, the CDR3 is TGTGCCAGCAGTCTGGGGGAATTGGGCGAGCAGTACTTC.

Regarding this clone: At the DNA level, this CDR3 is encoded by other sequences in the same sample as well. The rearrangement joins TRBV7-3 to TRBJ2-6; 8 bases fit TRBD1. Germline CDR1 is SGHTA and CDR2 is FQGTGA. Losses at the gene ends were 2 bases for V and 7 bases for J; bases not matched to a gene: 19. The CDR3 is 20 amino acids. Written as DNA, the CDR3 is TGTGCCAGCAGCTTACACGGATACCGTGACAGGGGAAACGGTGCCAACGTCCTGACTTTC. It yields the protein CASSLHGYRDRGNGANVLTF.

Ten or more counts support this clone. The rearrangement links TRBV20-1 to TRBJ1-1, with no clear D. Germline V gene lookup returns CDR1 DFQATT and CDR2 SNEGSKA (reference sequence). This CDR3 has 12 residues. CDR3 protein: CRSRLMNTEAFF. CDR3 sequence (DNA): TGCAGGTCCCGACTCATGAACACTGAAGCTTTCTTT.

V gene TRBV28 combines with J gene TRBJ1-5; TRBD1 agrees at 11 bases. The CDR3 runs to 15 residues. Germline CDR1 MDHEN, CDR2 SYDVKM. CDR3 region: CACSLGQGANQPQHF. In DNA, the CDR3 is TGTGCGTGCAGTCTAGGACAGGGGGCCAATCAGCCCCAGCATTTT.

Ten or more counts support this clone. The chain links TRBV30 to TRBJ1-1; 8 nucleotides align to TRBD1. The germline gives CDR1 GTSNPN, CDR2 SVGIG (reference sequence). The trim removed 5 bases at V and 6 bases at J, leaving 17 bases unmatched. This CDR3 is built from 16 residues. The CDR3 reads CAWGRGSGGSRAEAFF. The DNA of the CDR3 is TGTGCCTGGGGGAGGGGGTCAGGGGGCAGTAGGGCTGAAGCTTTCTTT.

This clone was seen ten or more times. The gene calls are TRBV9 and TRBJ2-7; 10 positions agree with TRBD1. The germline V gene has CDR1 SGDLS and CDR2 YYNGEE. The CDR3 covers 15 residues. Trimming removed 3 bases from V and 5 bases from J; junction bases left unmatched: 8. CDR3 residues: CASSAGGTGVHEQYF. The DNA of the CDR3 is TGTGCCAGCAGCGCGGGAGGGACAGGGGTCCACGAGCAGTACTTC.

The J gene is TRBJ1-2, the V gene TRBV20-1, with 8 nucleotides matching TRBD1. The CDR3 is 16 amino acids. J gave up 6 bases and V 5 bases, and 17 bases lay outside the gene matches. CDR1 and CDR2 (germline): DFQATT, SNEGSKA (reference sequence). The CDR3 DNA reads TGCAGTGCTTTCGGACAGGGCGCCGCCCGTGACCATGGCTACACCTTC. Translated, it gives CSAFGQGAARDHGYTF.

In regard to this clone: Sequence at one end of the junction differs from germline and may be a read error. V is TRBV6-1 and J is TRBJ1-5; 7 bases align to TRBD1. CDR1 is MNHNS, CDR2 SASEGT, per germline. The CDR3 is 15 amino acids. CDR3 amino acids: CASSPRTGGNQPQRF. The CDR3 bases are TGTGCCAGCAGTCCGCGGACAGGAGGCAATCAGCCCCAGCGTTTT.

At least ten counts were recorded for this clone. The chain carries TRBV20-1 and TRBJ1-1; TRBD1 matches at 12 bases. The CDR3 loop spans 16 amino acids. CDR1 is DFQATT and CDR2 is SNEGSKA in the germline V gene (reference sequence). J lost 1 base, V lost 6 bases, and 9 bases had no gene match. The CDR3 is CSAGDRGLSANTEAFF. In DNA form, the CDR3 reads TGCAGTGCCGGGGACAGGGGGCTCTCCGCGAACACTGAAGCTTTCTTT.

Concerning this clone: Relative to the germline gene, one junction end is altered; a read error may explain this. V gene TRBV18 combines with J gene TRBJ2-7; D perhaps matches TRBD2 (5 bases). The length of the CDR3 is 16 residues. Germline V gene data show CDR1 as KGHSH and CDR2 as LQKENI. CDR3 in amino acids: CASSLGIGVLSYEQYF. The CDR3 DNA reads as TGTGCCAGCTCACTAGGTATCGGGGTTCTCTCCTACGAGCAGTACTTT.

This clone was detected ten times or more. This chain joins TRBV30 and TRBJ1-1; unclear D gene. V dropped 0 bases and J dropped 10 bases, with 12 bases sitting between them. CDR3 length equals 12 residues. Germline V gene lookup returns CDR1 GTSNPN and CDR2 SVGIG (reference sequence). CDR3 sequence reads: CAWSVLPGAAFF. The CDR3 nucleotides read TGTGCCTGGAGTGTACTTCCGGGTGCAGCTTTCTTT.

This clone turned up a few times. The V gene is TRBV10-3, the J gene TRBJ1-2; TRBD1 matches at 7 bases. Trimming removed 1 base from V and 3 bases from J; junction bases left unmatched: 5. CDR3 length: 15 residues. Germline CDR1 ENHRY, CDR2 SYGVKD. CDR3 loop: CAISEWSGQDYGYTF. The DNA for the CDR3 is TGTGCCATCAGTGAGTGGTCTGGACAGGACTATGGCTACACCTTC.

Ten or more counts support this clone. The chain carries TRBV5-1 and TRBJ2-1; 13 bases are shared with TRBD2. The ends lost 4 bases at V and 7 bases at J; junction bases unmatched: 8. CDR3 length: 16 residues. Germline values: CDR1 SGHRS, CDR2 YFSETQ. As DNA, the CDR3 is TGCGCCAGCAGCCCGGCGGGACTAGCGGGAATTAATGAGCAGTTCTTC. Protein product: CASSPAGLAGINEQFF.

This clone was seen more than once but under ten times. The chain recombines TRBV2 with TRBJ2-2; maybe TRBD1 (6 bases). The length of the CDR3 is 13 residues. Trimming cost V 5 bases and J 5 bases, with 9 bases left between them. Per germline, CDR1 SNHLY and CDR2 FYNNEI. The CDR3 sequence: CASSLRGTGELFF. The CDR3 DNA reads TGTGCCAGCAGTTTAAGGGGGACCGGGGAGCTGTTTTTT. Based on the CDR3 plus reference TRBV2 and TRBJ2-2, the full variable domain is EPEVTQTPSHQVTQMGQEVILRCVPISNHLYFYWYRQILGQKVEFLVSFYNNEISEKSEIFDDQFSVERPDGSNFTLKIRSTKLEDSAMYFCASSLRGTGELFFGEGSRLTVL.

The table lists this clone with many counts. Other DNA sequences in the sample encode the same CDR3. The V gene is TRBV10-3, the J gene TRBJ2-4, with D possibly being TRBD2 (7 bases). The germline CDR1 and CDR2 sequences are ENHRY and SYGVKD. This CDR3 has 16 residues. V dropped 6 bases and J dropped 1 base, with 16 bases sitting between them. CDR3 loop: CAISPQGGGAKNIQYF. The CDR3 coding sequence is TGTGCCATCAGCCCCCAAGGGGGGGGGGCCAAAAACATTCAGTACTTC.